Each of the 19 T cell receptor beta chains below was sequenced from the same sample in a study of control samples from healthy donors and cancer patients. The data were produced by immunoSEQ multiplex PCR, yet TCRdb's version contains in-frame clones alone and is incomplete. The table has 35,000 to 55,000 clones, approximately 90% seen once. Sequenced sample: PBMCs. The receptors come from a middle-aged woman with head and neck cancer.

The rearrangement links TRBV5-1 to TRBJ1-1; 7 bases map to TRBD1. The junction had 9 bases not matched to a gene; V was cut back by 6 bases and J by 1 base. CDR3 length equals 15 residues. Germline CDR1 and CDR2: SGHRS and YFSETQ. The DNA of the CDR3 is TGCGCCAGCAACCCTAGACAGGGTAGGAACACTGAAGCTTTCTTT. This gives the protein CASNPRQGRNTEAFF.

The chain joins TRBV9 to TRBJ2-3; 7 bases align to TRBD2. Per germline, CDR1 SGDLS and CDR2 YYNGEE. Germline trimming cut 4 bases from V and 2 bases from J; bases unmatched to any gene: 19. The CDR3 covers 19 residues. The CDR3 protein is CASSPSMLGDYSSTDTQYF. As DNA, the CDR3 is TGTGCCAGCAGCCCCTCAATGTTGGGGGACTACTCTTCCACAGATACGCAGTATTTT.

The V call is TRBV28, the J call TRBJ2-7, with D unresolved. This CDR3 is built from 12 residues. The V end was cut by 7 bases, the J end by 2 bases, with 9 bases between. The germline CDR1 and CDR2 sequences are MDHEN and SYDVKM. The CDR3 DNA is TGTGCCAGCATAGGACGGCCCTACGAGCAGTACTTC. This sequence encodes CASIGRPYEQYF.

The rearrangement uses TRBV7-9 and TRBJ1-1; 9 bases agree with TRBD1. The CDR3 extends over 13 amino acids. The germline gives CDR1 SEHNR, CDR2 FQNEAQ (reference sequence). The trim removed 9 bases at V and 10 bases at J, leaving 12 bases unmatched. CDR3 bases: TGTGCCAGTTATCCGGGACAGGGTTCAAGAGCTTTCTTT. Amino acids: CASYPGQGSRAFF.

The chain has TRBV7-3 and TRBJ2-5, with a tentative D call TRBD1 (7 bases). The CDR3 has 15 amino acids. The germline CDR1 and CDR2 sequences are SGHTA and FQGTGA. V was pared by 2 bases and J by 6 bases, with 16 bases between. DNA for the CDR3: TGTGCCAGCAGCTTAGGTGCAGGGGGAGGAAAGACCCAGTACTTC. Residues: CASSLGAGGGKTQYF.

The chain couples TRBV30 to TRBJ1-5, with D possibly TRBD1 on 6 matching bases. V was clipped by 4 bases and J by 0 bases, with 7 bases between them. CDR3 length equals 13 residues. Germline V gene data show CDR1 as GTSNPN and CDR2 as SVGIG (reference sequence). This CDR3 reads CAWNRDSNQPQHF. The CDR3 nucleotides read TGTGCCTGGAACAGGGATAGCAATCAGCCCCAGCATTTT.

The V gene is TRBV30, the J gene TRBJ1-2, with 7 bases lining up with TRBD1. The germline V gene has CDR1 GTSNPN and CDR2 SVGIG (reference sequence). The CDR3 runs to 13 residues. V shed 1 base and J 6 bases; nucleotides not matched to a gene: 5. DNA for the CDR3: TGTGCCTGGAGTGGCCAGACAGGGCATGGCTACACCTTC. Protein: CAWSGQTGHGYTF.

The V and J genes are TRBV4-1 and TRBJ2-7; D unresolved. The CDR3 totals 15 residues. The germline gives CDR1 MGHRA, CDR2 YSYEKL. Deletions cut 0 bases from V and 5 bases from J, with 14 bases between. The CDR3, as DNA: TGCGCCAGCAGCCAAGATTTTGTAGCCCCCAACGAGCAGTACTTC. It encodes CASSQDFVAPNEQYF.

The chain combines TRBV28 with TRBJ1-5; the D is unclear. V was trimmed by 3 bases and J by 6 bases, leaving 15 bases between them. CDR1 MDHEN and CDR2 SYDVKM come from the germline V gene. This CDR3 contains 15 residues. In DNA, the CDR3 is TGTGCCAGCAGTTTCGGCCTCCTCCGCACTCAGCCCCAGCATTTT. Its translation: CASSFGLLRTQPQHF.

This chain joins TRBV2 and TRBJ1-2, with 7 bases fitting TRBD1. Germline trimming cut 6 bases from V and 9 bases from J; bases unmatched to any gene: 13. The CDR3 has 14 residues. Germline loops: CDR1 SNHLY, CDR2 FYNNEI. This chain's CDR3 is CASRSDRAWGSYTF. For the CDR3, the DNA is TGTGCCAGCAGGTCCGACAGGGCGTGGGGGAGCTACACCTTC. Together with reference TRBV2 and TRBJ1-2, the CDR3 gives the full variable domain: EPEVTQTPSHQVTQMGQEVILRCVPISNHLYFYWYRQILGQKVEFLVSFYNNEISEKSEIFDDQFSVERPDGSNFTLKIRSTKLEDSAMYFCASRSDRAWGSYTFGSGTRLTVV.

J is TRBJ2-3 and V is TRBV5-1; 9 bases are shared with TRBD1. V was clipped by 0 bases and J by 4 bases; unmatched bases: 0. Germline CDR1 and CDR2: SGHRS and YFSETQ. The CDR3 totals 14 residues. The chain's CDR3 is CASSLGQGADTQYF. The CDR3 DNA reads TGCGCCAGCAGCTTGGGACAGGGGGCAGATACGCAGTATTTT.

The V gene is TRBV5-4, the J gene TRBJ2-2; 11 bases align to TRBD2. The CDR3 consists of 17 residues. The V gene end was trimmed by 3 bases and the J gene end by 4 bases; junction bases not matched to a gene: 8. The germline CDR1 and CDR2 sequences are SGHNT and YYREEE (reference sequence). The CDR3 region is CASSWELAGVGTGELFF. The CDR3 DNA reads TGTGCCAGCAGCTGGGAACTAGCGGGAGTGGGCACCGGGGAGCTGTTTTTT.

The chain joins TRBV14 to TRBJ1-1; TRBD1 matches at 7 bases. This CDR3 contains 13 residues. The V segment lost 5 bases and the J segment 5 bases; nucleotides outside the gene matches: 5. CDR1 is SGHDN, CDR2 FVKESK, per germline. CDR3 DNA: TGTGCCAGCAGCTTCCTCAGGGGGACTGAAGCTTTCTTT. Protein sequence: CASSFLRGTEAFF.

CDR3 nucleotide sequence: TGTGCCAGCAGCGGGGCGGCAAGCACAGATACGCAGTATTTT. This sequence encodes CASSGAASTDTQYF. The chain has TRBV9 and TRBJ2-3; D ambiguous. V was clipped by 3 bases and J by 0 bases, with 8 bases between them. The CDR3 totals 14 residues. Germline CDR1 is SGDLS and CDR2 is YYNGEE.

This CDR3 reads CASSTRGVLEQYF. The CDR3 bases are TGTGCCAGCAGTACCCGAGGGGTCCTAGAGCAGTACTTC. The chain couples TRBV6-5 to TRBJ2-7; D may be TRBD1 or TRBD2 (5 bases each). The length of the CDR3 is 13 residues. From germline, CDR1 is MNHEY and CDR2 SVGAGI. The ends were cut back, 5 bases at V and 7 bases at J, with 15 bases in the middle.

The chain combines TRBV28 with TRBJ2-7; D is possibly TRBD1 (5 bases). This CDR3 has 11 residues. The germline V and J ends were trimmed by 7 bases and 5 bases, with 9 bases remaining between them. Germline V lookup: CDR1 MDHEN, CDR2 SYDVKM. CDR3 protein: CASTQGHEQYF. The DNA for the CDR3 is TGTGCCAGCACCCAGGGTCACGAGCAGTACTTC.

The gene calls are TRBV11-1 and TRBJ2-1; 13 bases fit TRBD2. Germline lookup yields CDR1 SGHAT and CDR2 FQDESV (reference sequence). This CDR3 contains 15 residues. V shed 5 bases, J shed 8 bases, and the junction held 6 bases outside the gene matches. The CDR3 here is CASSPGLAGVYEQFF. CDR3 DNA sequence: TGTGCCAGCAGCCCCGGACTAGCGGGAGTGTATGAGCAGTTCTTC. Variable domain in full (rest from reference TRBV11-1 and TRBJ2-1): EAEVAQSPRYKITEKSQAVAFWCDPISGHATLYWYRQILGQGPELLVQFQDESVVDDSQLPKDRFSAERLKGVDSTLKIQPAELGDSAMYLCASSPGLAGVYEQFFGPGTRLTVL.

The V and J genes are TRBV19 and TRBJ1-4, with unresolved D. Germline V CDR1 and CDR2: LNHDA, SQIVND (reference sequence). The length of the CDR3 is 16 residues. Deletions cut 7 bases from V and 5 bases from J, with 20 bases between. CDR3 region: CASNLKVGFANEKLFF. DNA of the CDR3: TGTGCCAGTAATCTAAAGGTTGGGTTTGCCAATGAAAAACTGTTTTTT.

This chain uses TRBV3-1 (or the pseudogene TRBV3-2) with TRBJ2-2, with D possibly TRBD1 on 6 matching bases. The CDR3 spans 15 residues. Trimming cost V 5 bases and J 3 bases, with 13 bases left between them. The germline CDR1 and CDR2 sequences are LGHDT and YNNKEL (reference sequence). The CDR3 loop is CASSSYREYTGELFF. CDR3 in DNA: TGTGCCAGCAGCTCCTACAGGGAGTACACCGGGGAGCTGTTTTTT.